Here is one T cell receptor beta chain with its context. Its antigen is as yet unknown. At one end the junction does not follow the germline gene, possibly because of a read error. The sample has other DNA sequences that encode this CDR3 too. The data originate from a study of T cells in localized non-small cell lung cancer. Study-level points and caveats: Exceeding tumor, uninvolved adjacent lung had the highest T cell clonality. Prolonged overall survival went with higher T cell density in the blood. Because sequencing included only one region (of the tumor), heterogeneity remains possible. Across samples, adjacent lung featured a median around 56 of the top 100 tumor clones.

Looked up from germline, CDR1 is MGHRA and CDR2 is YSYEKL. The CDR3 extends over 17 amino acids. Clones were read by immunoSEQ multiplex PCR, and TCRdb kept only the in-frame ones, dropping some. This sample has 25,000 to 30,000 clones, with under 95% found just once. This sequence originates from a female donor older than 55 with stage I lung adenocarcinoma. The input for sequencing was peripheral blood, taken before any cancer treatment. The J gene is TRBJ2-1, the V gene TRBV4-1, with 11 bases that match TRBD2. The CDR3 loop reads CASSQDRTSGFNNEQFF. The CDR3 DNA sequence: TGCGCCAGTAGCCAAGATCGGACTAGCGGGTTCAACAATGAGCAGTTCTTC.